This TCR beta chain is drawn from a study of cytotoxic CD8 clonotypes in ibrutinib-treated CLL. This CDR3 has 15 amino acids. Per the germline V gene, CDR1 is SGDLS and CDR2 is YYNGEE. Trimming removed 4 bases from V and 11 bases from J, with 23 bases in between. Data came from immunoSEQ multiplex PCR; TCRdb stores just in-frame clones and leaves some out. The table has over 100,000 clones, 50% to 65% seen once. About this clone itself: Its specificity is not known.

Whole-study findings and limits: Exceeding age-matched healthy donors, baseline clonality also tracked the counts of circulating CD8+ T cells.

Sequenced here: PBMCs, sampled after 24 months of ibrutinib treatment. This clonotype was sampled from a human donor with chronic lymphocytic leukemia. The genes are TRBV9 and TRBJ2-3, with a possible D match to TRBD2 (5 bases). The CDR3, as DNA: TGTGCCAGCAGCCCCCTATTTGAGGGTGTCGGTATGCAGTATTTT. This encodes CASSPLFEGVGMQYF.